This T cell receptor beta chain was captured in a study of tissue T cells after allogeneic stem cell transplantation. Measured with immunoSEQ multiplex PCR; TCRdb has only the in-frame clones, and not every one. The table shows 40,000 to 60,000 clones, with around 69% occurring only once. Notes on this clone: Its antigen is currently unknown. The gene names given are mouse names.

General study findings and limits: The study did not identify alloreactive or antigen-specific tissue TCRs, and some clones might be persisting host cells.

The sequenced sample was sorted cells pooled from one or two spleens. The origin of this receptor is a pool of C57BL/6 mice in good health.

The DNA read from the CDR3 is TGTGCCAGCAGCCCACACCGGGCTAGTCAAAACACCTTGTAC. It specifies CASSPHRASQNTLY. The complete CDR3 sequence is CASSPHRASQNTLYF. This chain links TRBV3 with TRBJ2-4; D gene uncertain. Read data end 1 residue before the CDR3 end; the end is taken from the germline J gene. The length of the CDR3 is 15 residues. Per the germline V gene, CDR1 is SNHLY and CDR2 is FYNGKV (reference sequence). V lost 5 bases and J lost 0, with 12 bases in between.